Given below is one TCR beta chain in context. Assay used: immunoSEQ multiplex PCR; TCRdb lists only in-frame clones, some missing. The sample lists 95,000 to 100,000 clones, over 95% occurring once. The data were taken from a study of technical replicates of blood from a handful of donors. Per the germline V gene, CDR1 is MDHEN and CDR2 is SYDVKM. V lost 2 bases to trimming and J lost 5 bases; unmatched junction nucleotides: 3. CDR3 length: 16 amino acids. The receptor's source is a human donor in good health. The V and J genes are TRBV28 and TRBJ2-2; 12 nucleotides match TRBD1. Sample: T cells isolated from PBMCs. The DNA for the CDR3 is TGTGCCAGCAGTTTAAGGGACAGGGGGCGGACCGGGGAGCTGTTTTTT. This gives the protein CASSLRDRGRTGELFF. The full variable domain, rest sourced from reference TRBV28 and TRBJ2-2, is DVKVTQSSRYLVKRTGEKVFLECVQDMDHENMFWYRQDPGLGLRLIYFSYDVKMKEKGDIPEGYSVSREKKERFSLILESASTNQTSMYLCASSLRDRGRTGELFFGEGSRLTVL.